This T cell receptor (beta chain) was found in a study of early T cells in non-severe SARS-CoV-2 infection. This clonotype was seen ten or more times. Separate cDNA molecules each had unique molecular identifiers attached to them. TCRdb re-derived calls from the 5' RACE reads in MiXCR, one entry per CDR3 protein. The table shows 100,000 to 140,000 distinct CDR3 sequences, with around 10% occurring only once. The CDR3 has 14 residues. V lost 6 bases, J lost 4 bases, and 6 bases stayed unmatched. Sequenced input: whole blood. The sequence was obtained from an adult who was a healthcare worker with PCR-confirmed SARS-CoV-2 infection or an uninfected control (not recorded which). This chain connects TRBV12-3 or TRBV12-4 to TRBJ2-1, with 7 bases lining up with TRBD1. The CDR3 sequence is CASSRTGGYNEQFF. CDR3 DNA: TGTGCCAGCAGCAGGACAGGAGGATACAATGAGCAGTTCTTC.